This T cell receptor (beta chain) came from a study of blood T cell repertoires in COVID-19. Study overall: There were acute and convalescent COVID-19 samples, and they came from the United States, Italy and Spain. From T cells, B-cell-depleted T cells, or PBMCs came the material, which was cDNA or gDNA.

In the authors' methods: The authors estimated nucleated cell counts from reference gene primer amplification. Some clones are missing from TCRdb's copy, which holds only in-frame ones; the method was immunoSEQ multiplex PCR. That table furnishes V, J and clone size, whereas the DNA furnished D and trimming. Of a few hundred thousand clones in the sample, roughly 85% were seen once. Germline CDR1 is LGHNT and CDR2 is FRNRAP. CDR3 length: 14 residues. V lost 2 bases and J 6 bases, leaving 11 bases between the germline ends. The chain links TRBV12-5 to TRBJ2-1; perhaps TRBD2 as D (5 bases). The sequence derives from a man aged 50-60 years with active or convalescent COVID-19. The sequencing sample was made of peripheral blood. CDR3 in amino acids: CASGLSADSNEQFF. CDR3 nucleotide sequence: TGTGCTAGTGGTTTGTCAGCGGATTCCAATGAGCAGTTCTTC.